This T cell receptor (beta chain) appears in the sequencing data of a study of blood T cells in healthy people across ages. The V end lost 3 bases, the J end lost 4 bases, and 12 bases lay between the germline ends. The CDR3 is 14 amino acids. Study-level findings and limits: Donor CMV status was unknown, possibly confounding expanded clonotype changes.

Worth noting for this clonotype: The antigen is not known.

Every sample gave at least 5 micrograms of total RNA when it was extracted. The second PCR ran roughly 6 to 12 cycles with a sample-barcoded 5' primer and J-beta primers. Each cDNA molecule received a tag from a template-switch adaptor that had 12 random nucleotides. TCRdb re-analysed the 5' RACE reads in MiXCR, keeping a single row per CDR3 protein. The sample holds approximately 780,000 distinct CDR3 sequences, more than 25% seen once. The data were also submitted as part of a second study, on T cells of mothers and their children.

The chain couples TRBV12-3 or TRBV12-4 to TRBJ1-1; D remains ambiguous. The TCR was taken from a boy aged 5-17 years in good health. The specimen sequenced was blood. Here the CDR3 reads CASSLTEMSTEAFF. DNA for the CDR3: TGTGCCAGCAGTTTGACGGAGATGAGCACTGAAGCTTTCTTT.